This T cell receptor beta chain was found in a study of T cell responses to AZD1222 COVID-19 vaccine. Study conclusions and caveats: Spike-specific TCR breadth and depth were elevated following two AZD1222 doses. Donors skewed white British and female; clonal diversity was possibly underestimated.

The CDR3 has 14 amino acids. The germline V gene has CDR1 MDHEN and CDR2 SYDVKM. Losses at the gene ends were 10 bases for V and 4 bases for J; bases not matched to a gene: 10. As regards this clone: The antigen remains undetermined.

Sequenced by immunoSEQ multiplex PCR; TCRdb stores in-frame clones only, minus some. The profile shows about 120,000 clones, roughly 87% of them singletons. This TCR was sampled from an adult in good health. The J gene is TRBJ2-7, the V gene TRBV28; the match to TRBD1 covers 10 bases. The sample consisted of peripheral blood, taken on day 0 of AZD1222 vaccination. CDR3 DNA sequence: TGTGCCACCGAGGGTTCGGGACAGGGGTACGAGCAGTACTTC. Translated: CATEGSGQGYEQYF.